One and the same sample provided the 18 T cell receptor beta chains below, sequenced in a study of CD8 T cells in Susac syndrome. Random hexamers primed reverse transcription of about 0.5 to 1 ug RNA. From the immunoSEQ multiplex PCR reads, TCRdb called clonotypes with MiXCR, one entry per CDR3 protein. The table includes 53,000 or so distinct CDR3 sequences, over 85% detected once. Sample: CD8+ T cells from PBMCs. These receptor sequences come from a human donor in good health.

The V gene is TRBV19, the J gene TRBJ2-6; 8 bases are shared with TRBD1. Looked up from germline, CDR1 is LNHDA and CDR2 is SQIVND (reference sequence). The CDR3 length is 17 residues. V lost 5 bases to trimming and J lost 4 bases; unmatched junction nucleotides: 10. As DNA, the CDR3 is TGTGCCAGTAGTCCCCGACAGGGGAGGTCCGGGGCCAACGTCCTGACTTTC. As protein: CASSPRQGRSGANVLTF.

The J gene is TRBJ2-7, the V gene TRBV29-1; 9 bases agree with TRBD1. The junction had 5 bases not matched to a gene; V was cut back by 6 bases and J by 2 bases. The CDR3 is made up of 13 amino acids. CDR1 is SQVTM, CDR2 ANQGSEA, per germline. The DNA for the CDR3 is TGCAGCGTACCCGGGACAGGGACCTACGAGCAGTACTTC. Protein sequence: CSVPGTGTYEQYF.

The chain couples TRBV6-5 to TRBJ1-5; D uncertain. Per germline, CDR1 MNHEY and CDR2 SVGAGI. This CDR3 contains 15 residues. V gave up 6 bases and J gave up 0 bases, with 12 bases separating them. The CDR3 DNA reads TGTGCCAGCAGCGCAACACAGTATAGCAATCAGCCCCAGCATTTT. Protein sequence: CASSATQYSNQPQHF.

This sequence joins TRBV6-6 and TRBJ2-2; D is undetermined. Germline V gene lookup returns CDR1 MNHNY and CDR2 SVGAGI (reference sequence). The CDR3 covers 12 residues. Trimming removed 8 bases at V and 4 bases at J, with 8 bases between. CDR3 in DNA: TGTGCCAGCCGGCCGGGCACCGGGGAGCTGTTTTTT. It yields the protein CASRPGTGELFF.

The rearrangement links TRBV19 to TRBJ1-1, with D unresolved. V gave up 0 bases and J gave up 4 bases, with 6 bases separating them. The CDR3 has 13 residues. From germline, CDR1 is LNHDA and CDR2 SQIVND (reference sequence). As DNA, the CDR3 is TGTGCCAGTAGTATAGATGGGTTCACTGAAGCTTTCTTT. It encodes CASSIDGFTEAFF.

J is TRBJ2-5 and V is TRBV4-1, with a tentative D call TRBD2 (6 bases). Germline values: CDR1 MGHRA, CDR2 YSYEKL. This CDR3 has 14 residues. V lost 3 bases, J lost 2 bases, and 10 bases lay in between. CDR3 bases: TGCGCCAGCAGCCAGGTGGGAGGTCAAGAGACCCAGTACTTC. It yields the protein CASSQVGGQETQYF.

This clonotype was seen just once. CDR3 sequence (DNA): TGTGCCAGCAGCCCCCAGGGGGCCTACTCCTACGAGCAGTACTTC. Amino acid sequence: CASSPQGAYSYEQYF. The V call is TRBV13, the J call TRBJ2-7; 8 bases match TRBD1. CDR1 PRHDT and CDR2 FYEKMQ come from the germline V gene (reference sequence). V shed 5 bases and J 0 bases; nucleotides not matched to a gene: 6. This CDR3 contains 15 residues.

The CDR3 DNA follows: TGTGCCAGTAGTACCCCATATAGCGGGAGTGAACAGTTCTTC. Its protein is CASSTPYSGSEQFF. This chain connects TRBV19 to TRBJ2-1; 9 bases agree with TRBD2. Trimming removed 4 bases from V and 13 bases from J; junction bases left unmatched: 11. Germline V gene sequence: CDR1 LNHDA, CDR2 SQIVND (reference sequence). The CDR3 spans 14 residues. The complete variable domain, with remaining parts taken from reference TRBV19 and TRBJ2-1, reads DGGITQSPKYLFRKEGQNVTLSCEQNLNHDAMYWYRQDPGQGLRLIYYSQIVNDFQKGDIAEGYSVSREKKESFPLTVTSAQKNPTAFYLCASSTPYSGSEQFFGPGTRLTVL.

The DNA for the CDR3 is TGCAGCGCTCGGACAGGAGAGAACATTCAGTACTTC. Its protein product is CSARTGENIQYF. V gene TRBV29-1 combines with J gene TRBJ2-4; 7 bases are shared with TRBD1. Trimming took 7 bases from V and 7 from J; bases not matched to a gene: 7. The CDR3 length is 12 residues. CDR1 and CDR2 from the germline V gene are SQVTM and ANQGSEA.

The rearrangement uses TRBV2 and TRBJ1-1, with TRBD1 matching over 7 bases. The CDR3 is 16 residues long. With 7 bases clipped from V and 8 bases from J, the junction kept 19 bases outside the gene matches. From germline, CDR1 is SNHLY and CDR2 FYNNEI. CDR3 nucleotides: TGTGCCAGCACCCCGGGGACAGCGGTACTAGGACAAGAAGCTTTCTTT. Its protein is CASTPGTAVLGQEAFF.

The V gene is TRBV27, the J gene TRBJ2-3; D remains ambiguous. Trimming pared 2 bases from V and 6 bases from J, leaving 12 bases between. Germline CDR1 and CDR2: MNHEY and SMNVEV (reference sequence). This CDR3 comprises 14 residues. The CDR3 spells CASSLSVSGDTQYF. The CDR3 nucleotides read TGTGCCAGCAGTTTAAGCGTCTCGGGTGATACGCAGTATTTT.

The chain uses TRBV29-1 and TRBJ2-6; no clear D gene. The CDR3 length is 16 residues. Germline loops: CDR1 SQVTM, CDR2 ANQGSEA. V was trimmed by 1 base and J by 0 bases, leaving 10 bases between them. CDR3 coding DNA: TGCAGCGTTGAAGGAGACGGCCGCTCTGGGGCCAACGTCCTGACTTTC. Its protein is CSVEGDGRSGANVLTF.

V is TRBV2 and J is TRBJ2-1; TRBD2 agrees at 12 bases. The V segment lost 11 bases and the J segment 8 bases; nucleotides outside the gene matches: 7. The germline CDR1 and CDR2 sequences are SNHLY and FYNNEI. The length of the CDR3 is 13 residues. Here the CDR3 DNA reads TGTGCCCCCCGACTAGCGGGAGTCGATGAGCAGTTCTTC. Translated: CAPRLAGVDEQFF.

The chain couples TRBV27 to TRBJ2-1; D unclear. The CDR3 runs 13 residues. Per germline, CDR1 MNHEY and CDR2 SMNVEV (reference sequence). Trimming cost V 2 bases and J 8 bases, with 10 bases left between them. The CDR3 DNA sequence: TGTGCCAGCAGTTTAGCCAGGAGCCATGAGCAGTTCTTC. This sequence encodes CASSLARSHEQFF.

The rearrangement uses TRBV27 and TRBJ2-4; D might be TRBD2 (6 bases). This CDR3 comprises 12 residues. Between the trimmed V and J ends, which lost 2 bases and 11 bases, there was a span of 10 bases. CDR1 and CDR2 (germline): MNHEY, SMNVEV (reference sequence). CDR3 sequence reads: CASSLGSGVQYF. The DNA of the CDR3 is TGTGCCAGCAGTTTAGGATCGGGAGTTCAGTACTTC.

J is TRBJ2-7 and V is TRBV6-5; D not certain. Germline lookup yields CDR1 MNHEY and CDR2 SVGAGI. There are 13 residues in the CDR3. Between the trimmed V and J ends, which lost 10 bases and 1 base, there was a span of 14 bases. This CDR3 reads CATHGQHSYEQYF. The CDR3 DNA sequence: TGTGCCACGCATGGCCAGCATTCCTACGAGCAGTACTTC.

V gene TRBV15 combines with J gene TRBJ1-5, with D possibly TRBD1 on 6 matching bases. V shed 8 bases and J shed 3 bases, with 8 bases lying between them. Germline assignment: CDR1 LNHNV and CDR2 YYDKDF (reference sequence). The CDR3 loop spans 12 amino acids. CDR3 region: CATGGPNQPQHF. CDR3 DNA: TGTGCCACCGGGGGGCCCAATCAGCCCCAGCATTTT.

The chain employs TRBV5-6 and TRBJ2-3; no firm D call. Germline CDR1 and CDR2: SGHDT and YYEEEE. The CDR3 totals 13 residues. V lost 0 bases to trimming and J lost 3 bases, with 5 bases between them. CDR3 residues: CASSLDVTDTQYF. The CDR3 DNA follows: TGTGCCAGCAGCTTGGATGTAACAGATACGCAGTATTTT. Full variable domain (missing parts from reference TRBV5-6 and TRBJ2-3): DAGVTQSPTHLIKTRGQQVTLRCSPKSGHDTVSWYQQALGQGPQFIFQYYEEEERQRGNFPDRFSGHQFPNYSSELNVNALLLGDSALYLCASSLDVTDTQYFGPGTRLTVL.